These 23 T cell receptor beta chains were sequenced from one sample in a study of OX40 agonist ivuxolimab in advanced cancers. The assay was immunoSEQ multiplex PCR, and TCRdb's table has in-frame clones only and misses some. Here the sample spans about 100,000 clones, approximately 91% being singletons. The sequenced sample was CD4+ or CD8+ T cells sorted from blood, obtained in a trial of the OX40 agonist ivuxolimab. The receptors stem from an adult with an advanced solid tumor such as melanoma, head and neck, liver or kidney cancer.

The chain carries TRBV25-1 and TRBJ1-1; 8 nucleotides line up with TRBD1. The V gene's germline CDR1 is MGHDK and CDR2 SYGVNS. The CDR3 totals 12 residues. The V gene end was trimmed by 8 bases and the J gene end by 3 bases; junction bases not matched to a gene: 2. The CDR3 loop reads CASQDRDTEAFF. The CDR3 DNA reads as TGTGCCAGCCAGGACAGGGACACTGAAGCTTTCTTT. Full variable domain (missing parts from reference TRBV25-1 and TRBJ1-1): EADIYQTPRYLVIGTGKKITLECSQTMGHDKMYWYQQDPGMELHLIHYSYGVNSTEKGDLSSESTVSRIRTEHFPLTLESARPSHTSQYLCASQDRDTEAFFGQGTRLTVV.

The V gene is TRBV5-1, the J gene TRBJ2-2; 8 positions match TRBD2. Germline lookup yields CDR1 SGHRS and CDR2 YFSETQ. This CDR3 comprises 15 residues. Trimming removed 2 bases from V and 5 bases from J; junction bases left unmatched: 5. The CDR3 here is CASSFGGALTGELFF. CDR3 sequence (DNA): TGCGCCAGCAGCTTCGGGGGGGCGCTTACCGGGGAGCTGTTTTTT.

V is TRBV28 and J is TRBJ2-3; D not certain. Per germline, CDR1 MDHEN and CDR2 SYDVKM. V shed 8 bases and J shed 1 base, with 16 bases lying between them. The CDR3 sequence is 15 residues long. The CDR3 DNA sequence: TGTGCCAGCTCGGTACCCCGAGGCGGCACAGATACGCAGTATTTT. This gives the protein CASSVPRGGTDTQYF.

This chain joins TRBV5-4 and TRBJ2-2; TRBD1 or TRBD2 may be the D gene (5 bases each). V lost 1 base, J lost 15 bases, and 10 bases lay in between. Germline CDR1 is SGHNT and CDR2 is YYREEE (reference sequence). The CDR3 runs 11 residues. The CDR3 region has the DNA TGTGCCAGCAGCTTGTTGGGGACGGTGTTTTTT. Its translation: CASSLLGTVFF.

The genes are TRBV5-1 and TRBJ1-1, with D hard to call. From germline, CDR1 is SGHRS and CDR2 YFSETQ. V lost 4 bases and J lost 7, with 17 bases in between. The CDR3 extends over 14 amino acids. CDR3 sequence reads: CASSPPREVHEAFF. In nucleotides, the CDR3 is TGCGCCAGCAGCCCCCCACGAGAGGTCCATGAAGCTTTCTTT.

This chain joins TRBV7-2 and TRBJ1-4; TRBD1 agrees at 7 bases. Trimming cost V 1 base and J 0 bases; bases outside gene matches: 2. CDR3 length equals 16 residues. The V gene's germline CDR1 is SGHTA and CDR2 FQGNSA. The CDR3 sequence is CASSLGGQATNEKLFF. The DNA for the CDR3 is TGTGCCAGCAGCTTAGGAGGACAGGCAACTAATGAAAAACTGTTTTTT.

This chain connects TRBV2 to TRBJ1-5, with a weak D call TRBD1 (5 bases). Trimming took 5 bases from V and 6 from J, leaving 17 bases between them. Per germline, CDR1 SNHLY and CDR2 FYNNEI. The CDR3 length is 15 residues. This CDR3 reads CASSSDIRGVQPQHF. In DNA form, the CDR3 reads TGTGCCAGCAGTTCAGACATCCGGGGCGTTCAGCCCCAGCATTTT.

The rearrangement joins TRBV11-2 to TRBJ1-1; D might be TRBD1 (6 bases). The germline V and J ends were trimmed by 5 bases and 6 bases, with 19 bases remaining between them. This CDR3 region has 15 residues. Per germline, CDR1 SGHAT and CDR2 FQNNGV. The DNA for the CDR3 is TGTGCCAGCAGCAAAGACAGGTTAGGGGGGGCTGAAGCTTTCTTT. This translates into CASSKDRLGGAEAFF.

The gene calls are TRBV19 and TRBJ2-7; D is perhaps TRBD2 (6 bases). V dropped 5 bases and J dropped 2 bases, with 19 bases sitting between them. This CDR3 region has 16 residues. Looked up from germline, CDR1 is LNHDA and CDR2 is SQIVND (reference sequence). The CDR3 region has the DNA TGTGCCAGTAGTCCTTTGGGTGGTAGCGGAACCTACGAGCAGTACTTC. Amino acid sequence: CASSPLGGSGTYEQYF. Filled out from reference TRBV19 and TRBJ2-7, the complete variable domain reads DGGITQSPKYLFRKEGQNVTLSCEQNLNHDAMYWYRQDPGQGLRLIYYSQIVNDFQKGDIAEGYSVSREKKESFPLTVTSAQKNPTAFYLCASSPLGGSGTYEQYFGPGTRLTVT.

The chain uses TRBV14 and TRBJ2-3; TRBD2 might be the D (5 bases). V shed 4 bases and J shed 7 bases, with 15 bases lying between them. Germline CDR1 reads SGHDN; CDR2 reads FVKESK. This CDR3 spans 14 amino acids. As DNA, the CDR3 is TGTGCCAGCAGCCGCGAACCGGGGTGGAATACGCAGTATTTT. Protein: CASSREPGWNTQYF. Complete variable domain (other parts from reference TRBV14 and TRBJ2-3): EAGVTQFPSHSVIEKGQTVTLRCDPISGHDNLYWYRRVMGKEIKFLLHFVKESKQDESGMPNNRFLAERTGGTYSTLKVQPAELEDSGVYFCASSREPGWNTQYFGPGTRLTVL.

The chain recombines TRBV5-4 with TRBJ2-1; 12 bases line up with TRBD2. Germline V CDR1 and CDR2: SGHNT, YYREEE (reference sequence). The V segment lost 6 bases and the J segment 2 bases; nucleotides outside the gene matches: 6. The CDR3 totals 16 residues. CDR3 protein: CASNTASGGAYNEQFF. In nucleotides, the CDR3 is TGTGCCAGCAACACAGCTAGCGGGGGGGCCTACAATGAGCAGTTCTTC.

The chain has TRBV5-1 and TRBJ1-6; TRBD1 aligns across 8 bases. CDR1 SGHRS and CDR2 YFSETQ come from the germline V gene. The CDR3 totals 14 residues. V lost 2 bases to trimming and J lost 7 bases; unmatched junction nucleotides: 2. For the CDR3, the DNA is TGCGCCAGCAGCTTTGGACAGGGAAATTCACCCCTCCACTTT. Amino acids: CASSFGQGNSPLHF.

The J gene is TRBJ2-3, the V gene TRBV15; 9 bases match TRBD2. This CDR3 comprises 17 residues. Germline V gene sequence: CDR1 LNHNV, CDR2 YYDKDF (reference sequence). J was trimmed by 3 bases and V by 3 bases; bases with no gene match: 10. The CDR3 nucleotides are TGTGCCACCAGCAGGGGCTCGCGGGGGGGCGGTACAGATACGCAGTATTTT. It encodes CATSRGSRGGGTDTQYF.

The rearrangement uses TRBV30 and TRBJ1-5; D not certain. V lost 0 bases and J lost 6, with 12 bases in between. CDR3 length: 14 residues. Germline V lookup: CDR1 GTSNPN, CDR2 SVGIG (reference sequence). The CDR3 loop reads CAWSVQALSQPQHF. For the CDR3, the DNA is TGTGCCTGGAGTGTGCAGGCGTTGAGTCAGCCCCAGCATTTT.

The rearrangement links TRBV30 to TRBJ1-3; possible D gene TRBD1, 5 bases. The CDR3 sequence is 15 residues long. The ends were cut back, 0 bases at V and 0 bases at J, with 9 bases in the middle. Germline CDR1 and CDR2: GTSNPN and SVGIG (reference sequence). The CDR3 loop reads CAWSVRGTSGNTIYF. Written as DNA, the CDR3 is TGTGCCTGGAGTGTACGAGGGACCTCTGGAAACACCATATATTTT.

This clone was seen only once. The chain employs TRBV5-1 and TRBJ1-5; TRBD1 might be the D (6 bases). CDR1 and CDR2 from the germline V gene are SGHRS and YFSETQ. The CDR3 extends over 14 amino acids. Trimming stripped 3 bases from V and 5 bases from J, with 12 bases between. CDR3 DNA sequence: TGCGCCAGCAGCTCAGGGGAGGTTGATCAGCCCCAGCATTTT. It is translated as CASSSGEVDQPQHF.

CDR3 coding DNA: TGTGCCAGCAGCTCTACAAACCCGGGACTAGCGGGCGCTAATGAGCAGTTCTTC. Translated, it gives CASSSTNPGLAGANEQFF. The gene calls are TRBV7-9 and TRBJ2-1, with 12 bases identical to TRBD2. The CDR3 contains 18 residues. V was pared by 4 bases and J by 7 bases, with 14 bases of the junction left unmatched. The germline gives CDR1 SEHNR, CDR2 FQNEAQ (reference sequence).

J is TRBJ2-1 and V is TRBV27; 10 bases agree with TRBD2. CDR1 is MNHEY and CDR2 is SMNVEV in the germline V gene (reference sequence). With 5 bases clipped from V and 4 bases from J, the junction kept 11 bases outside the gene matches. The CDR3 contains 17 residues. This CDR3 is CASSPQAGGLNYNEQFF. Here the CDR3 DNA reads TGTGCCAGCAGTCCCCAAGCGGGAGGGTTAAATTACAATGAGCAGTTCTTC.

The sample holds one count of this clone. This chain links TRBV5-1 with TRBJ2-3; 10 nucleotides match TRBD1. This CDR3 spans 14 amino acids. Germline V CDR1 and CDR2: SGHRS, YFSETQ. The V segment lost 3 bases and the J segment 3 bases; nucleotides outside the gene matches: 1. CDR3 sequence: CASSSGQGTDTQYF. The CDR3 DNA sequence: TGCGCCAGCAGCTCGGGACAGGGGACAGATACGCAGTATTTT.

This chain connects TRBV19 to TRBJ2-3, with D unclear. The length of the CDR3 is 14 residues. Germline-derived CDR1 and CDR2 are LNHDA and SQIVND (reference sequence). V lost 3 bases, J lost 6 bases, and 13 bases lay in between. The CDR3 DNA sequence: TGTGCCAGTAGTATCACCACGGCGCGGGATACGCAGTATTTT. This gives the protein CASSITTARDTQYF.

This clone occurred once. The rearrangement links TRBV7-9 to TRBJ1-5; 8 bases fit TRBD1. CDR1 is SEHNR and CDR2 is FQNEAQ in the germline V gene (reference sequence). This CDR3 spans 15 amino acids. Trimming removed 4 bases from V and 3 bases from J; junction bases left unmatched: 5. For the CDR3, the DNA is TGTGCCAGCAGCTCGCAGGGGGCGGACAATCAGCCCCAGCATTTT. This gives the protein CASSSQGADNQPQHF.

The V gene is TRBV27, the J gene TRBJ1-1, with 11 positions matching TRBD1. This CDR3 contains 14 residues. The germline V gene encodes CDR1 MNHEY and CDR2 SMNVEV (reference sequence). V lost 5 bases, J lost 10 bases, and 9 bases stayed unmatched. The CDR3 nucleotides read TGTGCCAGCAGTAAATCCACGGGACAGGGGGTAGCTTTCTTT. Amino acid sequence: CASSKSTGQGVAFF.

J is TRBJ1-3 and V is TRBV5-4; D is unclear. Deletions cut 1 base from V and 0 bases from J, with 11 bases between. CDR1 and CDR2 from the germline V gene are SGHNT and YYREEE (reference sequence). There are 16 residues in the CDR3. For the CDR3, the DNA is TGTGCCAGCAGCTTGCAGAAGGGAGCCTCTGGAAACACCATATATTTT. Translated, it gives CASSLQKGASGNTIYF.